These 13 T cell receptor beta chains share one sample of origin, sequenced in a study of CD8 T cells in acute hepatitis C reinfection. Only in-frame clones appear in the TCRdb table, and some are missing; sequencing was by immunoSEQ multiplex PCR. Here the sample spans tens of thousands of clones, approximately 87% being singletons. Time point indicated: naive CD8 control sorted from an acute-time-point sample. Sample: naive CD8+ T cells from PBMCs. All receptors come from a young man with chronic hepatitis C.

The V and J genes are TRBV2 and TRBJ2-7; the D gene is possibly TRBD2 (7 bases). Trimming cost V 6 bases and J 7 bases, with 22 bases left between them. CDR1 is SNHLY and CDR2 is FYNNEI in the germline V gene. CDR3 size: 15 residues. The CDR3 loop reads CASSTPSGGIGEQYF. CDR3 DNA sequence: TGTGCCAGCAGCACCCCCTCGGGGGGCATCGGGGAGCAGTACTTC.

This chain connects TRBV7-6 to TRBJ2-1; a possible D gene is TRBD1 (7 bases). CDR1 and CDR2 from the germline V gene are SGHVS and FNYEAQ. Trimming shortened V by 5 bases and J by 9 bases, and 11 bases separated the two germline ends. The CDR3 loop spans 12 amino acids. CDR3 protein: CASSRQGGEQFF. Here the CDR3 DNA reads TGTGCCAGCAGCCGACAGGGAGGTGAGCAGTTCTTC.

The chain couples TRBV7-9 to TRBJ2-1, with D perhaps assigned TRBD1 or TRBD2 (5 bases each). This CDR3 region has 12 residues. Deletions cut 5 bases from V and 7 bases from J, with 9 bases between. The germline gives CDR1 SEHNR, CDR2 FQNEAQ (reference sequence). CDR3 residues: CASSRDGNEQFF. CDR3 sequence (DNA): TGTGCCAGCAGCCGGGACGGGAATGAGCAGTTCTTC.

J is TRBJ2-7 and V is TRBV11-2; D uncertain. Germline V lookup: CDR1 SGHAT, CDR2 FQNNGV. This CDR3 is 12 amino acids long. Trimming pared 3 bases from V and 3 bases from J, leaving 6 bases between. In nucleotides, the CDR3 is TGTGCCAGCAGCTTCTTCAACTACGAGCAGTACTTC. This translates into CASSFFNYEQYF.

The chain employs TRBV7-9 and TRBJ1-2, with a possible D match to TRBD1 (5 bases). The CDR3 consists of 15 residues. V lost 2 bases to trimming and J lost 8 bases, with 18 bases between them. Germline V gene lookup returns CDR1 SEHNR and CDR2 FQNEAQ (reference sequence). The CDR3 loop reads CASSLRDPTRDGYTF. CDR3 DNA sequence: TGTGCCAGCAGCTTAAGGGACCCCACCAGGGACGGCTACACCTTC.

This chain links TRBV9 with TRBJ1-4, with D possibly matching TRBD1 (5 bases). V lost 3 bases, J lost 3 bases, and 12 bases lay in between. The CDR3 spans 15 residues. CDR1 and CDR2 (germline): SGDLS, YYNGEE. The CDR3, as DNA: TGTGCCAGCAGCGCTTCCGACAGAGCTAATGAAAAACTGTTTTTT. Protein product: CASSASDRANEKLFF.

This chain connects TRBV6-6 to TRBJ2-6, with a possible D match to TRBD1 (5 bases). Trimming cost V 2 bases and J 2 bases, with 7 bases left between them. The CDR3 sequence is 15 residues long. CDR1 MNHNY and CDR2 SVGAGI come from the germline V gene (reference sequence). The CDR3 nucleotides read TGTGCCAGCAGTTACCAGGGAACTGGGGCCAACGTCCTGACTTTC. Translating it yields CASSYQGTGANVLTF.

V usage is TRBV11-2 and J usage is TRBJ1-4; unclear D gene. This CDR3 is 14 amino acids long. Germline CDR1 is SGHAT and CDR2 is FQNNGV. V was clipped by 5 bases and J by 4 bases, with 11 bases between them. DNA for the CDR3: TGTGCCAGCAGCACACCCAGCATTAATGAAAAACTGTTTTTT. Translated, it gives CASSTPSINEKLFF.

V usage is TRBV27 and J usage is TRBJ1-2; 8 bases agree with TRBD1. The germline V gene has CDR1 MNHEY and CDR2 SMNVEV (reference sequence). This CDR3 is 13 amino acids long. V dropped 4 bases and J dropped 6; count of bases not matched to a gene: 4. For the CDR3, the DNA is TGTGCCAGCAGTTGGACAGGGCTAGATGGCTACACCTTC. Translating gives CASSWTGLDGYTF.

V is TRBV5-4 and J is TRBJ2-7; 7 nucleotides align to TRBD1. Losses at the gene ends were 3 bases for V and 2 bases for J; bases not matched to a gene: 5. Germline values: CDR1 SGHNT, CDR2 YYREEE (reference sequence). This CDR3 contains 14 residues. CDR3 amino acids: CASSSSGGTYEQYF. The DNA of the CDR3 is TGTGCCAGCAGCTCCTCAGGGGGTACCTACGAGCAGTACTTC.

The rearrangement links TRBV4-1 to TRBJ1-6, with unresolved D. Germline assignment: CDR1 MGHRA and CDR2 YSYEKL. The CDR3 extends over 15 amino acids. Trimming left V 0 bases short and J 8 bases short, with 11 bases between. The CDR3 DNA reads as TGCGCCAGCAGCCAAGAGGCTGGAACTGATTCACCCCTCCACTTT. Its protein is CASSQEAGTDSPLHF.

The rearrangement uses TRBV27 and TRBJ2-7; maybe TRBD2 (6 bases). V lost 8 bases and J lost 5, with 10 bases in between. Germline-derived CDR1 and CDR2 are MNHEY and SMNVEV (reference sequence). This CDR3 has 11 amino acids. CDR3 sequence reads: CASGGDHEQYF. DNA of the CDR3: TGTGCCAGCGGCGGGGACCACGAGCAGTACTTC.

The chain joins TRBV9 to TRBJ2-7, with TRBD2 matching over 8 bases. CDR3 length equals 15 residues. Trimming at V came to 1 base and at J to 11 bases, leaving 14 bases not matched to a gene. CDR1 SGDLS and CDR2 YYNGEE come from the germline V gene. The DNA of the CDR3 is TGTGCCAGCAGCGTATCCCAGGGAGGTCAGCGGGAGAAGTACTTC. Protein sequence: CASSVSQGGQREKYF.